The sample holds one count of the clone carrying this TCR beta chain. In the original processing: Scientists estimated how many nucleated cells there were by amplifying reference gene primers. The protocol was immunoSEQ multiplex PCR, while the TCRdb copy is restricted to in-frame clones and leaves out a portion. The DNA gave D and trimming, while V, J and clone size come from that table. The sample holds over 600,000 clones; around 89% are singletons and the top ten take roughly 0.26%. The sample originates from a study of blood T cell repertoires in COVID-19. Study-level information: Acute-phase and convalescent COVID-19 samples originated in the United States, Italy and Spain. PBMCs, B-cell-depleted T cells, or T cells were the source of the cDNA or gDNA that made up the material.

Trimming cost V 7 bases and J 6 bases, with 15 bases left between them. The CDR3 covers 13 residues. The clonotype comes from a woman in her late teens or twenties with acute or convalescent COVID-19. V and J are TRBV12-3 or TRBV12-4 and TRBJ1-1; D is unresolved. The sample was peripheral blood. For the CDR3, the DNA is TGTGCCAGCAACGAGGGTAGTCAGGCTGAAGCTTTCTTT. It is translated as CASNEGSQAEAFF.